Following are 14 T cell receptor beta chains from one sample sequenced in a study of shared clonotypes between healthy human individuals. Generated by immunoSEQ multiplex PCR, the TCRdb table keeps only in-frame clones and is missing some. The sample holds millions of clones; 85% to 95% are singletons and the top ten take roughly 0.13%. The sample was naive CD4+ T cells sorted from blood. Subset: CD45RA+ positively selected. Source of these receptors: a man aged 18-30 years in good health.

V and J are TRBV27 and TRBJ2-7; 7 nucleotides match TRBD1. Germline V CDR1 and CDR2: MNHEY, SMNVEV (reference sequence). The CDR3 covers 15 residues. With V trimmed by 6 bases and J by 1 base, 9 bases remained unmatched. This CDR3 is CASSLDRVSSYEQYF. Written as DNA, the CDR3 is TGTGCCAGCAGCCTTGACAGGGTATCGTCCTACGAGCAGTACTTC.

This sequence joins TRBV5-1 and TRBJ2-3; D gene uncertain. V gave up 0 bases and J gave up 4 bases, with 21 bases separating them. Germline-derived CDR1 and CDR2 are SGHRS and YFSETQ. The CDR3 runs to 18 residues. CDR3 bases: TGCGCCAGCAGCTTGGAGGCCCTACTGTCTTCCGCTGCAGATACGCAGTATTTT. Its protein is CASSLEALLSSAADTQYF.

V is TRBV7-9 and J is TRBJ1-2; D gene ambiguous. Trimming removed 3 bases from V and 8 bases from J, with 10 bases in between. The V gene's germline CDR1 is SEHNR and CDR2 FQNEAQ (reference sequence). The CDR3 is 12 residues long. Here the CDR3 reads CASSFGLSGYTF. In DNA, the CDR3 is TGTGCCAGCAGCTTTGGGTTGTCCGGCTACACCTTC.

Concerning this clone itself: This same CDR3 is encoded by further DNA sequences in the sample. The chain is built from TRBV9 and TRBJ2-5; D uncertain. Germline V gene data show CDR1 as SGDLS and CDR2 as YYNGEE. This CDR3 is 14 amino acids long. V was trimmed by 0 bases and J by 2 bases, leaving 8 bases between them. In DNA, the CDR3 is TGTGCCAGCAGCGTAGGCTGGGTACAAGAGACCCAGTACTTC. Its translation: CASSVGWVQETQYF.

The chain carries TRBV7-3 and TRBJ2-2; D assignment may be TRBD1 or TRBD2 (5 bases each). The V and J ends lost 4 bases and 4 bases respectively, with 10 bases between them. Germline V gene data show CDR1 as SGHTA and CDR2 as FQGTGA. The CDR3 loop spans 14 amino acids. The CDR3 here is CASSSHGGTGELFF. The DNA of the CDR3 is TGTGCCAGCAGCTCCCATGGGGGCACCGGGGAGCTGTTTTTT.

This clone came up a few times. The chain links TRBV2 to TRBJ1-6; possible D gene TRBD1, 6 bases. This CDR3 has 13 residues. Per the germline V gene, CDR1 is SNHLY and CDR2 is FYNNEI. Deletions cut 7 bases from V and 9 bases from J, with 13 bases between. The CDR3 loop reads CASMRGISSPLHF. CDR3 DNA: TGTGCCAGCATGAGGGGGATCTCTTCACCCCTCCACTTT.

The CDR3 DNA reads TGCGCCAGCAGCTTGGAGTATCCACAGGGTCGCTCCCCAAGTGCTTTCTTT. Protein: CASSLEYPQGRSPSAFF. The chain couples TRBV5-1 to TRBJ1-1; tentatively, D is TRBD1 (6 bases). Germline CDR1 and CDR2: SGHRS and YFSETQ. The CDR3 totals 17 residues. V dropped 0 bases and J dropped 11 bases, with 26 bases sitting between them.

The chain carries TRBV18 and TRBJ1-2, with D tentatively TRBD1 (6 bases). Germline V gives CDR1 KGHSH, CDR2 LQKENI. Deletions cut 3 bases from V and 4 bases from J, with 15 bases between. CDR3 size: 15 residues. The CDR3 DNA reads as TGTGCCAGCTCACCCCCCGGACAGCTCTTCTATGGCTACACCTTC. Amino acid sequence: CASSPPGQLFYGYTF.

The rearrangement uses TRBV12-5 and TRBJ2-7; D possibly corresponds to TRBD2 (7 bases). The CDR3 length is 19 residues. V was cut by 7 bases and J by 7 bases, with 35 bases left in between. Looked up from germline, CDR1 is LGHNT and CDR2 is FRNRAP. CDR3 residues: CASVYLGGRVAGPLGEQYF. In DNA, the CDR3 is TGTGCTAGTGTTTACCTCGGGGGCAGGGTAGCGGGCCCTCTGGGTGAGCAGTACTTC.

The rearrangement links TRBV6-5 to TRBJ1-1, with a tentative D call TRBD1 (6 bases). The germline V and J ends were trimmed by 5 bases and 6 bases, with 13 bases remaining between them. CDR1 is MNHEY and CDR2 is SVGAGI in the germline V gene. The CDR3 has 13 residues. In DNA form, the CDR3 reads TGTGCCAGCAGTAAACAGGGTCGGGCTGAAGCTTTCTTT. Protein sequence: CASSKQGRAEAFF.

V is TRBV11-3 and J is TRBJ2-1; 7 bases are a match to TRBD2. The CDR3 is made up of 14 amino acids. With 6 bases clipped from V and 6 bases from J, the junction kept 8 bases outside the gene matches. Germline loops: CDR1 SGHNT, CDR2 YENEEA. CDR3 sequence: CASSSNGEGNEQFF. CDR3 bases: TGTGCCAGCAGTTCCAATGGGGAGGGCAATGAGCAGTTCTTC.

The chain links TRBV18 to TRBJ1-1; the D gene is possibly TRBD1 (5 bases). This CDR3 region has 12 residues. V shed 3 bases and J shed 7 bases, with 9 bases lying between them. In germline, CDR1 is KGHSH, CDR2 LQKENI. CDR3 loop: CASSPGTVEAFF. DNA of the CDR3: TGTGCCAGCTCACCTGGGACGGTTGAAGCTTTCTTT.

This clone was picked up one time. The genes are TRBV18 and TRBJ1-6; D gene uncertain. CDR3 size: 14 residues. Trimming took off 8 bases at V and 5 bases at J, with 13 bases between the two ends. Germline-derived CDR1 and CDR2 are KGHSH and LQKENI. The CDR3 spells CASTEITDNSPLHF. The DNA of the CDR3 is TGTGCCAGCACAGAGATCACAGATAATTCACCCCTCCACTTT.

The genes are TRBV30 and TRBJ1-2; D remains unclear. Germline V gene data show CDR1 as GTSNPN and CDR2 as SVGIG (reference sequence). The CDR3 spans 12 residues. Trimming cost V 7 bases and J 4 bases, with 13 bases left between them. Written as DNA, the CDR3 is TGTGCCTTGAGCCTCGCTACCTATGGCTACACCTTC. It encodes CALSLATYGYTF.